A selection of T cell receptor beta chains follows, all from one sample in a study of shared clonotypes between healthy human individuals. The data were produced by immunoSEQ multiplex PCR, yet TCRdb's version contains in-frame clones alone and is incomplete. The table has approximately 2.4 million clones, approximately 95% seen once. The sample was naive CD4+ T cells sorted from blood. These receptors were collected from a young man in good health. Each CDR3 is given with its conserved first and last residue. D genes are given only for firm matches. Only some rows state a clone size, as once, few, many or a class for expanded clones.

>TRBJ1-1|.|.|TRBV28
TGTGCCAGCAGCTCGACCAGGAGCACTGAAGCTTTCTTT
CASSSTRSTEAFF
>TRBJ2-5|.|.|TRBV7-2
TGTGCCAGCAGCTCACAAGTCACAGAGACCCAGTACTTC
CASSSQVTETQYF
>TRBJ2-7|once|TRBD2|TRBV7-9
TGTGCCAGCAGCTCTAGCGGGAGATCCGAGCAGTACTTC
CASSSSGRSEQYF
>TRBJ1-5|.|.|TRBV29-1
TGCAGCGCCCTCCCGGGCAACGGACAGCCCCAGCATTTT
CSALPGNGQPQHF
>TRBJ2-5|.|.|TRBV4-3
TGCGCCAGCAGCCAAGATTTAGTGGGCGGTGAGACCCAGTACTTC
CASSQDLVGGETQYF
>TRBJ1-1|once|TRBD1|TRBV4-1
TGCGCCAGCAGCCAACCCGACAGGGATTTAGGTGAAGCTTTCTTT
CASSQPDRDLGEAFF
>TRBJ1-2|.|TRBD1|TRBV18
TGTGCCAGCTCCCCCGGGACAGGGAATGGCTACACCTTC
CASSPGTGNGYTF
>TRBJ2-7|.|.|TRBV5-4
TGTGCCAGCAGCTTGTACAGGGCTGGCGAGCAGTACTTC
CASSLYRAGEQYF
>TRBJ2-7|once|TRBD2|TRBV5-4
TGTGCCAGCAGCTTACCTAGCGGGAGGGCCGAGTCCCCCTACGAGCAGTACTTC
CASSLPSGRAESPYEQYF
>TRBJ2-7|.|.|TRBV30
TGTGCCTGGGGTTACTACGAGCAGTACTTC
CAWGYYEQYF
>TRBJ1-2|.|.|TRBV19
TGTGCCAGTAGTATCGACCTCTTTCCTAACTATGGCTACACCTTC
CASSIDLFPNYGYTF
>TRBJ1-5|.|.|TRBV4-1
TGCGCCAGCAGCCAAGTTGCACTGCAAGCTTATAGCAATCAGCCCCAGCATTTT
CASSQVALQAYSNQPQHF
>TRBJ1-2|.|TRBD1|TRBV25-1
TGTGCCAGCAGTGAATGGGGGACAGGGTTTGGCTACACCTTC
CASSEWGTGFGYTF
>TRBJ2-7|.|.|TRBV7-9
TGTGCCAGCAGCCAGCCCGGGACTGGGCGAGGCGAGCAGTACTTC
CASSQPGTGRGEQYF
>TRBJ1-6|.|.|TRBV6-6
TGTGCCAGCAGTTACACCGGGGTGAGTTCACCCCTCCACTTT
CASSYTGVSSPLHF
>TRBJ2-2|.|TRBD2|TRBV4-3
TGCGCCAGCAGCCAAGAGATCCCATCAGCGGGGCTCCCCGTCGGGGAGCTGTTTTTT
CASSQEIPSAGLPVGELFF
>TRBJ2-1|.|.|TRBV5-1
TGCGCCAGCACCCCATTTGGTCAAACGGGCCCCTACAATGAGCAGTTCTTC
CASTPFGQTGPYNEQFF
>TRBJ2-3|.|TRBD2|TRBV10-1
TGCGCCAGCCGGGCTGCGGGAGCAGGGGATACGCAGTATTTT
CASRAAGAGDTQYF
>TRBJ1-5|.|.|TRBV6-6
TGTGCCAGCAGTCGCCTTCGAGGGGGCAATCAGCCCCAGCATTTT
CASSRLRGGNQPQHF
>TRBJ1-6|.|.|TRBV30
TGTGCCTGGAGCCGCGGGGCCTCCTATAATTCACCCCTCCACTTT
CAWSRGASYNSPLHF
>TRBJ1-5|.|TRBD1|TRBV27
TGTGCCAGCATGGTACAGGGGAATATCGGCAATCAGCCCCAGCATTTT
CASMVQGNIGNQPQHF
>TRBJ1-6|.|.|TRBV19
TGTGCCAGTAGTTCCGCCAACATTCCAAATAATTCACCCCTCCACTTT
CASSSANIPNNSPLHF
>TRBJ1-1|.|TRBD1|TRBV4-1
TGCGCCAGCAGCCAGGACGGGAACAGGGGGACCCGGGGGGTAGCTGAAGCTTTCTTT
CASSQDGNRGTRGVAEAFF